This T cell receptor (beta chain) originates from a study of T cell responses to AZD1222 COVID-19 vaccine. As to this clone: The antigen is unknown.

General study findings and limits: After two AZD1222 doses, spike-specific TCR breadth and depth rose versus day 0.

Per the germline V gene, CDR1 is LGHNA and CDR2 is YSLEER. Germline trimming cut 3 bases from V and 2 bases from J; bases unmatched to any gene: 6. The CDR3 extends over 15 amino acids. This table comes from immunoSEQ multiplex PCR, and its TCRdb copy is limited to in-frame clones, with some not included. Found here are about 150,000 clones, about 89% of them singletons; the top ten hold under 1.5%. The TCR originated in an adult who received the AZD1222 COVID-19 vaccine. The V and J genes are TRBV4-3 and TRBJ2-7; 8 bases fit TRBD1. Sequenced here: peripheral blood, sampled 28 days after the second AZD1222 dose. Written as DNA, the CDR3 is TGCGCCAGCAGCCACGGACAGGGTGGTCCCTACGAGCAGTACTTC. The encoded protein is CASSHGQGGPYEQYF.